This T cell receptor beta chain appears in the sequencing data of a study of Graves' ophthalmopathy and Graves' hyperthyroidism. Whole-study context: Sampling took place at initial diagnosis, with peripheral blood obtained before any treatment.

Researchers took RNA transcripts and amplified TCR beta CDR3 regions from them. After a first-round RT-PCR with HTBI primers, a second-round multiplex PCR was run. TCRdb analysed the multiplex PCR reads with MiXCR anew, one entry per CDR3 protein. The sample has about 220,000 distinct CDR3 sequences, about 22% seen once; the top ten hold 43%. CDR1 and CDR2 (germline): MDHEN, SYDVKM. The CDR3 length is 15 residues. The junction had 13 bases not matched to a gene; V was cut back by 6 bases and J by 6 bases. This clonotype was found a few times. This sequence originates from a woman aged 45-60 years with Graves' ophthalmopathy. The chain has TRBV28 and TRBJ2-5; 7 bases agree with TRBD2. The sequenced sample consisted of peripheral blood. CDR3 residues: CASSRMQGSGKTQYF. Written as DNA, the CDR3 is TGTGCCAGCAGCCGGATGCAAGGGAGCGGGAAGACCCAGTACTTC.